This T cell receptor (beta chain) was found in a study of T-cell memory formation after mild COVID-19. Findings of the study overall: Clones shrinking between day 15 and 85 showed a balanced CD4/CD8 split, and those that grew later tilted toward CD4+.

The CDR3 has 13 amino acids. Trimming stripped 3 bases from V and 7 bases from J, with 8 bases between. Germline-derived CDR1 and CDR2 are SGHKS and YYEKEE (reference sequence). Regarding this clonotype: Its specificity is unknown.

A single record per CDR3 protein comes from TCRdb applying MiXCR to the 5' RACE reads. The data hold 250,000 to 350,000 distinct CDR3 sequences, with 15% to 20% observed a single time. This sequence was found in a man aged 18 to 30 who had mild COVID-19 (a few samples of this study predate the infection). Cell type and time point are not known. This sequence joins TRBV5-5 and TRBJ1-6; D remains unclear. Sample: PBMCs or a T cell subset sorted from them (not recorded which). This CDR3 reads CASSSAVNSPLHF. The CDR3 region has the DNA TGTGCCAGCAGCTCCGCGGTCAATTCACCCCTCCACTTT. Supplemented by reference TRBV5-5 and TRBJ1-6, the full variable domain reads DAGVTQSPTHLIKTRGQQVTLRCSPISGHKSVSWYQQVLGQGPQFIFQYYEKEERGRGNFPDRFSARQFPNYSSELNVNALLLGDSALYLCASSSAVNSPLHFGNGTRLTVT.